These 17 T cell receptor beta chains originate from one sample sequenced in a study of patients and donors after allogeneic stem cell transplantation (dated by TCRdb to about 2020). Libraries were prepared through RT-PCR. This sample was sequenced with a NextSeq 550. TCRdb trimmed public reads at Q25 via fastp, called clones via MiXCR and kept in-frame beta chains. Identical CDR3 protein sequences are pooled into one entry, listed with their most common genes and DNA. Present in this sample are 400,000 to 450,000 distinct CDR3 sequences, under 20% of which were seen just once. The top ten clonotypes cover less than 9.5% of the sample. The material sequenced was blood, either unsorted or a sorted T cell fraction (not recorded which). These receptors were collected from a human donor who was either an allogeneic HSCT recipient or a stem cell or donor lymphocyte infusion donor (not recorded which). It is not recorded whose cells these are; they may come from a transplant donor.

This clonotype was seen more than once but under ten times. V gene TRBV3-1 combines with J gene TRBJ2-3; D may be TRBD2 (6 bases). CDR3 size: 13 residues. Germline V gene data show CDR1 as LGHDT and CDR2 as YNNKEL (reference sequence). V was shortened by 0 bases and J by 8 bases, with 9 bases between the two germline ends. The CDR3 region has the DNA TGTGCCAGCAGCCAAGATAGGGGAGGTACGCAGTATTTT. Residues: CASSQDRGGTQYF.

The CDR3 reads CSARADTDTQYF. The CDR3 nucleotides are TGCAGTGCTAGAGCCGACACAGATACGCAGTATTTT. The chain couples TRBV20-1 to TRBJ2-3; no reliable D call. Trimming stripped 1 base from V and 2 bases from J, with 4 bases between. CDR1 is DFQATT and CDR2 is SNEGSKA in the germline V gene (reference sequence). This CDR3 has 12 amino acids.

The chain combines TRBV5-6 with TRBJ2-7; TRBD2 agrees at 9 bases. Germline CDR1 SGHDT, CDR2 YYEEEE. V dropped 7 bases and J dropped 6; count of bases not matched to a gene: 14. The CDR3 covers 15 residues. The CDR3, as DNA: TGTGCCAGCTTGGTTCTCGTAGCGGGAGCGGGCGAGCAGTACTTC. Translating it yields CASLVLVAGAGEQYF. Drawing the rest from reference TRBV5-6 and TRBJ2-7, the complete variable domain is DAGVTQSPTHLIKTRGQQVTLRCSPKSGHDTVSWYQQALGQGPQFIFQYYEEEERQRGNFPDRFSGHQFPNYSSELNVNALLLGDSALYLCASLVLVAGAGEQYFGPGTRLTVT.

This clonotype was seen more than once but under ten times. J is TRBJ1-1 and V is TRBV15; D gene unclear. The CDR3 loop spans 14 amino acids. CDR1 and CDR2 from the germline V gene are LNHNV and YYDKDF (reference sequence). V dropped 3 bases and J dropped 7 bases, with 15 bases sitting between them. The CDR3 region is CATSRGREANEAFF. CDR3 sequence (DNA): TGTGCCACCAGCAGGGGCCGTGAAGCTAATGAAGCTTTCTTT.

The gene calls are TRBV4-3 and TRBJ2-1; 7 bases match TRBD2. The CDR3 sequence is 15 residues long. CDR1 is LGHNA, CDR2 YSLEER, per germline. Trimming at V came to 3 bases and at J to 2 bases, leaving 4 bases not matched to a gene. CDR3 loop: CASSQRSGAYNEQFF. For the CDR3, the DNA is TGCGCCAGCAGCCAGAGGAGCGGGGCCTACAATGAGCAGTTCTTC.

This clonotype has a count of ten or more. The chain couples TRBV5-1 to TRBJ1-2, with D possibly matching TRBD1 (5 bases). V lost 1 base and J lost 4, with 8 bases in between. CDR3 size: 13 residues. Per germline, CDR1 SGHRS and CDR2 YFSETQ. The CDR3 here is CASSLRGTYGYTF. CDR3 nucleotides: TGCGCCAGCAGCTTGCGGGGGACCTATGGCTACACCTTC.

The sample holds a few counts of this clonotype. V is TRBV27 and J is TRBJ2-7, with D perhaps TRBD1 (6 bases). The V end was cut by 4 bases, the J end by 4 bases, with 23 bases between. CDR1 MNHEY and CDR2 SMNVEV come from the germline V gene (reference sequence). CDR3 length equals 17 residues. The CDR3, as DNA: TGTGCCAGCAGTTGGGGTCCCACAGGGCCCTCCTTATACGAGCAGTACTTC. Its translation: CASSWGPTGPSLYEQYF.

This chain connects TRBV7-3 to TRBJ2-2; D is uncertain. The germline CDR1 and CDR2 sequences are SGHTA and FQGTGA. Trimming left V 8 bases short and J 1 base short, with 8 bases between. The CDR3 is made up of 13 amino acids. CDR3 loop: CASHSQNTGELFF. The CDR3, as DNA: TGTGCCAGCCATTCTCAGAACACCGGGGAGCTGTTTTTT.

The sample holds many counts of this clonotype. The chain links TRBV10-3 to TRBJ1-4; no definite D call. The V gene lost 6 bases and the J gene lost 3 bases, with 8 bases spanning the gap. This CDR3 region has 13 residues. In germline, CDR1 is ENHRY, CDR2 SYGVKD. As DNA, the CDR3 is TGTGCCATCAGGGGTGCGGCTAATGAAAAACTGTTTTTT. It encodes CAIRGAANEKLFF.

The CDR3 region has the DNA TGCAGTGCTCGCCGCAAATGGACCTACGAGCAGTACTTC. Protein: CSARRKWTYEQYF. This rearrangement joins TRBV20-1 to TRBJ2-7; D is ambiguous. The CDR3 contains 13 residues. Looked up from germline, CDR1 is DFQATT and CDR2 is SNEGSKA (reference sequence). V was cut by 5 bases and J by 2 bases, with 13 bases left in between.

There are many counts of this clonotype. The rearrangement links TRBV12-3 or TRBV12-4 to TRBJ2-7; D is ambiguous. Trimming cost V 6 bases and J 3 bases, with 12 bases left between them. The CDR3 spans 13 residues. DNA of the CDR3: TGTGCCAGCAGCCTCTTGCACGGCTACGAGCAGTACTTC. This translates into CASSLLHGYEQYF.

The chain links TRBV2 to TRBJ2-7; a weak D match, TRBD1 (6 bases). V was pared by 7 bases and J by 1 base, with 14 bases between. This CDR3 comprises 14 residues. Germline CDR1 reads SNHLY; CDR2 reads FYNNEI. The CDR3 DNA reads TGTGCCAGCATAGGCAGGGGCTATTCCTACGAGCAGTACTTC. Protein product: CASIGRGYSYEQYF.

This chain links TRBV15 with TRBJ2-1; D might be TRBD2 (6 bases). The V gene lost 1 base and the J gene lost 7 bases, with 17 bases spanning the gap. The CDR3 spans 16 residues. CDR1 and CDR2 (germline): LNHNV, YYDKDF (reference sequence). Here the CDR3 DNA reads TGTGCCACCAGCAGAGCTGCGGGAACTAACGGTAATGAGCAGTTCTTC. Protein sequence: CATSRAAGTNGNEQFF. Based on the CDR3 plus reference TRBV15 and TRBJ2-1, the full variable domain is DAMVIQNPRYQVTQFGKPVTLSCSQTLNHNVMYWYQQKSSQAPKLLFHYYDKDFNNEADTPDNFQSRRPNTSFCFLDIRSPGLGDTAMYLCATSRAAGTNGNEQFFGPGTRLTVL.

This clonotype was counted ten times or more. J is TRBJ2-2 and V is TRBV5-1, with 13 nucleotides matching TRBD2. Germline values: CDR1 SGHRS, CDR2 YFSETQ. The ends lost 3 bases at V and 4 bases at J; junction bases unmatched: 9. The CDR3 consists of 18 residues. CDR3 protein: CASSWTSGRSVGTGELFF. CDR3 DNA sequence: TGCGCCAGCAGCTGGACTAGCGGGAGATCGGTTGGCACCGGGGAGCTGTTTTTT.

In this sample, this clonotype turned up a few times. This chain joins TRBV7-2 and TRBJ1-2, with no clear D. The CDR3 is 11 amino acids. Per germline, CDR1 SGHTA and CDR2 FQGNSA. The V gene lost 10 bases and the J gene lost 3 bases, with 9 bases spanning the gap. The CDR3 nucleotides are TGTGCCACCCCAGGCGACTATGGCTACACCTTC. It yields the protein CATPGDYGYTF.

This clonotype was found a few times. This rearrangement joins TRBV7-9 to TRBJ2-5; 15 bases line up with TRBD2. CDR3 size: 17 residues. Germline V gene data show CDR1 as SEHNR and CDR2 as FQNEAQ (reference sequence). Germline trimming cut 5 bases from V and 4 bases from J; bases unmatched to any gene: 8. CDR3 DNA sequence: TGTGCCAGCAGCCTAGACGGACTAGCGGGAGGGTTAGAGACCCAGTACTTC. It yields the protein CASSLDGLAGGLETQYF.

V usage is TRBV11-2 and J usage is TRBJ2-1; TRBD2 aligns across 10 bases. This CDR3 is 18 amino acids long. V lost 1 base, J lost 7 bases, and 13 bases stayed unmatched. Looked up from germline, CDR1 is SGHAT and CDR2 is FQNNGV. The DNA of the CDR3 is TGTGCCAGCAGCTTAGGCCGGAAAGCGGGAGGGCCTTGGAATGAGCAGTTCTTC. Translating gives CASSLGRKAGGPWNEQFF.